These 17 T cell receptor beta chains share one sample of origin, sequenced in a study of blood T cell repertoires in COVID-19. Sequenced by immunoSEQ multiplex PCR; TCRdb stores in-frame clones only, minus some. The sample holds about 190,000 clones, 70% to 90% seen once. The sample taken for sequencing was peripheral blood. The receptors derive from a man between 60 and 75 years old with active or convalescent COVID-19.

V usage is TRBV6-5 and J usage is TRBJ1-1; 7 positions match TRBD1. Trimming removed 6 bases from V and 11 bases from J; junction bases left unmatched: 9. Germline V gene data show CDR1 as MNHEY and CDR2 as SVGAGI. This CDR3 is built from 12 residues. In DNA, the CDR3 is TGTGCCAGCAGGGGAAACCAGGGGGATGCTTTCTTT. Its protein product is CASRGNQGDAFF.

This clone appeared once. This chain uses TRBV6-5 with TRBJ2-3; a possible D gene is TRBD1 (6 bases). CDR1 is MNHEY and CDR2 is SVGAGI in the germline V gene. This CDR3 has 13 residues. V gave up 6 bases and J gave up 4 bases, with 11 bases separating them. CDR3 region: CASSWTAADTQYF. As DNA, the CDR3 is TGTGCCAGCAGCTGGACAGCAGCAGATACGCAGTATTTT.

Of note for this clone: It is likely a read error, because the conserved phenylalanine at the end of the CDR3 is missing. The DNA is omitted, as the CDR3 cannot be located on it reliably, and the CDR3 follows TCRdb's listing. The chain's CDR3 is CASTTGRLDPSKIE. The chain employs TRBV19 and TRBJ1-2. The germline CDR1 and CDR2 sequences are LNHDA and SQIVND (reference sequence). With termini counted, the CDR3 has 14 amino acids.

The chain joins TRBV29-1 to TRBJ1-2, with TRBD1 matching over 7 bases. CDR1 is SQVTM and CDR2 is ANQGSEA in the germline V gene. The CDR3 consists of 13 residues. J gave up 3 bases and V 7 bases, and 8 bases lay outside the gene matches. The CDR3 nucleotides read TGCAGCGCCAGTGGCGGGACAGACTATGGCTACACCTTC. It is translated as CSASGGTDYGYTF.

The chain links TRBV10-3 to TRBJ1-1; D might be TRBD1 (6 bases). The germline gives CDR1 ENHRY, CDR2 SYGVKD. The CDR3 is 14 amino acids. V lost 5 bases and J 4 bases, leaving 14 bases between the germline ends. CDR3 sequence: CAISSGGASTEAFF. The CDR3 nucleotides are TGTGCCATCAGTAGTGGGGGGGCGAGCACTGAAGCTTTCTTT.

This chain connects TRBV19 to TRBJ1-5; 9 bases fit TRBD1. In germline, CDR1 is LNHDA, CDR2 SQIVND (reference sequence). This CDR3 has 14 residues. With V trimmed by 8 bases and J by 5 bases, 7 bases remained unmatched. The CDR3 nucleotides are TGTGCCAGTCGAGGACAGGGGAGGGATCAGCCCCAGCATTTT. Protein: CASRGQGRDQPQHF.

This rearrangement joins TRBV5-1 to TRBJ1-1; maybe TRBD1 (5 bases). Germline loops: CDR1 SGHRS, CDR2 YFSETQ. This CDR3 is built from 14 residues. Trimming removed 1 base from V and 4 bases from J, with 11 bases in between. In nucleotides, the CDR3 is TGCGCCAGCAGCTTGTATAGGGGAGGCACTGAAGCTTTCTTT. It encodes CASSLYRGGTEAFF.

The chain recombines TRBV4-2 with TRBJ2-1, with 11 bases matching TRBD2. The CDR3 spans 16 residues. V lost 4 bases to trimming and J lost 7 bases; unmatched junction nucleotides: 9. In germline, CDR1 is LGHNA, CDR2 YNFKEQ. CDR3 residues: CASSPLAGGMENEQFF. The CDR3 DNA is TGTGCCAGCAGCCCCTTAGCGGGGGGGATGGAGAATGAGCAGTTCTTC.

CDR3 amino acids: CASSFRTSGGTGELFF. The CDR3 nucleotides read TGTGCCAGCAGCTTCAGGACTAGCGGGGGAACCGGGGAGCTGTTTTTT. This chain joins TRBV7-2 and TRBJ2-2, with TRBD2 matching over 13 bases. This CDR3 comprises 16 residues. V lost 3 bases and J lost 5; bases outside the gene matches: 3. Germline V CDR1 and CDR2: SGHTA, FQGNSA.

This clone was detected only a few times. This chain links TRBV13 with TRBJ1-1, with no clear D. CDR1 is PRHDT, CDR2 FYEKMQ, per germline (reference sequence). The CDR3 runs to 14 residues. Trimming left V 5 bases short and J 4 bases short, with 14 bases between. This CDR3 is CASSLIQVTTEAFF. The CDR3 coding sequence is TGTGCCAGCAGCCTGATTCAGGTTACCACTGAAGCTTTCTTT.

The chain combines TRBV2 with TRBJ2-5; 8 bases match TRBD1. Germline CDR1 reads SNHLY; CDR2 reads FYNNEI. The CDR3 runs to 13 residues. V lost 6 bases and J lost 4; bases outside the gene matches: 4. This CDR3 is CASSVTGVETQYF. CDR3 sequence (DNA): TGTGCCAGCAGCGTGACAGGGGTAGAGACCCAGTACTTC.

This clone has only one observation. The rearrangement joins TRBV6-1 to TRBJ2-7; 7 nucleotides agree with TRBD1. There are 18 residues in the CDR3. Germline loops: CDR1 MNHNS, CDR2 SASEGT. J was trimmed by 2 bases and V by 2 bases; bases with no gene match: 15. CDR3 protein: CASSESPAIWDSTYEQYF. For the CDR3, the DNA is TGTGCCAGCAGTGAATCTCCGGCCATCTGGGACAGTACCTACGAGCAGTACTTC.

The chain recombines TRBV2 with TRBJ2-3, with D hard to call. With 2 bases removed from V and 5 bases from J, the gap between germline ends came to 2 bases. This CDR3 spans 11 amino acids. Germline-derived CDR1 and CDR2 are SNHLY and FYNNEI. The chain's CDR3 is CASSEQDTQYF. The CDR3 DNA reads as TGTGCCAGCAGTGAACAAGATACGCAGTATTTT.

The V and J genes are TRBV30 and TRBJ1-5; 8 nucleotides align to TRBD1. The germline V gene has CDR1 GTSNPN and CDR2 SVGIG (reference sequence). The trim removed 0 bases at V and 1 base at J, leaving 8 bases unmatched. This CDR3 is 17 amino acids long. The CDR3 nucleotides read TGTGCCTGGAGTGTATCCAGGGGGCGTCGGAGCAATCAGCCCCAGCATTTT. It is translated as CAWSVSRGRRSNQPQHF.

The gene calls are TRBV7-9 and TRBJ1-5; D is possibly TRBD1 (6 bases). The germline V gene has CDR1 SEHNR and CDR2 FQNEAQ (reference sequence). Trimming removed 7 bases at V and 6 bases at J, with 13 bases between. The CDR3 sequence is 13 residues long. The CDR3 sequence is CASTRGAAQPQHF. In DNA form, the CDR3 reads TGTGCCAGCACCCGGGGGGCAGCTCAGCCCCAGCATTTT. Full variable domain (missing parts from reference TRBV7-9 and TRBJ1-5): DTGVSQNPRHKITKRGQNVTFRCDPISEHNRLYWYRQTLGQGPEFLTYFQNEAQLEKSRLLSDRFSAERPKGSFSTLEIQRTEQGDSAMYLCASTRGAAQPQHFGDGTRLSIL.

V gene TRBV29-1 combines with J gene TRBJ2-1; 10 bases are shared with TRBD2. The CDR3 length is 13 residues. Germline V CDR1 and CDR2: SQVTM, ANQGSEA. V lost 5 bases to trimming and J lost 8 bases; unmatched junction nucleotides: 6. The CDR3 loop is CSVSGGAGDEQFF. CDR3 DNA sequence: TGCAGCGTTAGCGGGGGGGCCGGAGATGAGCAGTTCTTC.

V usage is TRBV13 and J usage is TRBJ2-3, with a possible D match to TRBD1 (8 bases). The germline V gene encodes CDR1 PRHDT and CDR2 FYEKMQ (reference sequence). The CDR3 has 15 amino acids. V was pared by 2 bases and J by 5 bases, with 14 bases between. The CDR3 region is CASSLSGGGGDTQYF. CDR3 in DNA: TGTGCCAGCAGCTTATCAGGGGGCGGGGGAGATACGCAGTATTTT.